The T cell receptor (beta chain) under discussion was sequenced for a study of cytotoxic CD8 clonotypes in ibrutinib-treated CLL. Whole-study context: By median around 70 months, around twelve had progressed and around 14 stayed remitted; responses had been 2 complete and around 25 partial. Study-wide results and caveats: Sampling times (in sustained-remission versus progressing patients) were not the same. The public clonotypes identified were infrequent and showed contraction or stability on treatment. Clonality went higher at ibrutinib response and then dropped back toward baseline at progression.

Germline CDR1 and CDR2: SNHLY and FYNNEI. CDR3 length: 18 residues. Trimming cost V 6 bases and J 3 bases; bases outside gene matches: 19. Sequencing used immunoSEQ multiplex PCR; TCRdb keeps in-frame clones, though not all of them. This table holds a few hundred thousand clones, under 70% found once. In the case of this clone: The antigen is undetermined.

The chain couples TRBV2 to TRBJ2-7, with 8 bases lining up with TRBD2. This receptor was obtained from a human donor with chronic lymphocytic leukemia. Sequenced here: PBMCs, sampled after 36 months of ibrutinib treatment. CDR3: CASRTTSLVAGGDYEQYF. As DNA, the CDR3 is TGTGCCAGCAGGACAACCTCCCTAGTCGCGGGGGGAGACTACGAGCAGTACTTC.